This is a list of T cell receptor beta chains from one sample in a study of T cell changes during pregnancy in multiple sclerosis. This table comes from immunoSEQ multiplex PCR, and its TCRdb copy is limited to in-frame clones, with some not included. The data hold about 59,000 clones, with more than 75% observed a single time. The sequenced sample was peripheral blood, obtained in the second trimester of pregnancy. These receptors were taken from a female donor with multiple sclerosis, enrolled in a pregnancy study. Both conserved end residues are part of each CDR3. D genes are given only for firm matches. Not all rows give a size; the values are once, few, many and, for expanded clones, a class.

d_gene	v_gene	abundance	j_gene	CDR3nt	CDR3aa
TRBD2	TRBV9	-	TRBJ2-1	TGTGCCAGCAGCGCGGGGACTAGCGGGGGCCGATGGAATGAGCAGTTCTTC	CASSAGTSGGRWNEQFF
-	TRBV5-1	-	TRBJ1-1	TGCGCCAGCAGCTTTGACTCGAACACTGAAGCTTTCTTT	CASSFDSNTEAFF
-	TRBV12-5	-	TRBJ1-2	TGTGCTAGTGGTTTCCCCGGACACCTTAACGGCTACACCTTC	CASGFPGHLNGYTF
-	TRBV19	once	TRBJ1-1	TGTGCCAGTGCCCGACGCGGGTCCTTCGACACTGAAGCTTTCTTT	CASARRGSFDTEAFF
-	TRBV25-1	-	TRBJ2-5	TGTGCCAGCAGTGAATATTCAGGAAGGGAGACCCAGTACTTC	CASSEYSGRETQYF
TRBD1	TRBV10-3	-	TRBJ1-2	TGTGCCATGCAGGGGGCGAGGGACGGCTACACCTTC	CAMQGARDGYTF
-	TRBV6-5	-	TRBJ2-2	TGTGCCAGCAGTCTTGTGGCCACCGGGGAGCTGTTTTTT	CASSLVATGELFF
TRBD1	TRBV4-3	once	TRBJ1-6	TGCGCCAGCAGCCAAGATCAGGGGGCCACAGGATCACCCCTCCACTTT	CASSQDQGATGSPLHF
TRBD2	TRBV19	-	TRBJ2-3	TGTGCCAGTAGTAGGGGTCCTGGCCTAGCGGGGGGGCTGGATACGCAGTATTTT	CASSRGPGLAGGLDTQYF
TRBD1	TRBV11-1	-	TRBJ2-6	TGTGCCAGCAGCTCCCGACAGGGCTCTGGGGCCAACGTCCTGACTTTC	CASSSRQGSGANVLTF
TRBD1	TRBV5-6	few	TRBJ2-7	TGTGCCAGCAGCTTTTATCTAGGGACAGGGTCCTACGAGCAGTACTTC	CASSFYLGTGSYEQYF
-	TRBV5-6	-	TRBJ1-5	TGTGCCAGCAGCCGCCTGACAGGCAATCAGCCCCAGCATTTT	CASSRLTGNQPQHF
-	TRBV28	-	TRBJ1-1	TGTGCCAGCAGTTTAAGTAGGACAAAAGCTTTCTTT	CASSLSRTKAFF
-	TRBV6-1	-	TRBJ2-7	TGTGCCAGCGTAAATGGACTGACCTACGAGCAGTACTTC	CASVNGLTYEQYF
-	TRBV5-6	-	TRBJ1-6	TGTGCCAGCAGCTTGATATCGAGCTCCTATAATTCACCCCTCCACTTT	CASSLISSSYNSPLHF
-	TRBV9	-	TRBJ2-1	TGTGCCAGCAGCGTGGATCTTACCCTAGCCCTCGGTGAGCAGTTCTTC	CASSVDLTLALGEQFF